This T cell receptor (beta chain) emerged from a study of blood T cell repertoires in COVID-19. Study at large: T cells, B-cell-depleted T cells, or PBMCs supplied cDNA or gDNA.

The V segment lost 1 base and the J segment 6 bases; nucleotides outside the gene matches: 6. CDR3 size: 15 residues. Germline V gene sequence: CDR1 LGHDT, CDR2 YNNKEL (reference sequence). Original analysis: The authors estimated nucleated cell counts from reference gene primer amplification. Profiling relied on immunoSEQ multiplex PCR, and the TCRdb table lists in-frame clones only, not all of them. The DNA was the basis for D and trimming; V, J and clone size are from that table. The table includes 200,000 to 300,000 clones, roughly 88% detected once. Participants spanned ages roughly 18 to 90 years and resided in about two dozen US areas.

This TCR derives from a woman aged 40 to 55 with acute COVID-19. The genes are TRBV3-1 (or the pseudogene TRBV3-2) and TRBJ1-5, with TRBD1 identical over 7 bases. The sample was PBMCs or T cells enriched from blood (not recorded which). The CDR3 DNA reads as TGTGCCAGCAGCCAAGGCGGAACAGGGGTTCAGCCCCAGCATTTT. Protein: CASSQGGTGVQPQHF.